These 14 T cell receptor beta chains were sequenced from one sample in a study of shared clonotypes between healthy human individuals. The assay was immunoSEQ multiplex PCR, and TCRdb's table has in-frame clones only and misses some. Here the sample spans roughly 2 million clones, under 97% being singletons. Source material: naive CD4+ T cells sorted from blood. Subset here: CD45RA+ positively selected. The receptors shown here come from a young man in good health.

This clone was observed a single time. This sequence joins TRBV4-2 and TRBJ2-7; the D call may be TRBD1 or TRBD2 (5 bases each). The V gene's germline CDR1 is LGHNA and CDR2 YNFKEQ. The CDR3 has 16 residues. The V gene lost 4 bases and the J gene lost 3 bases, with 19 bases spanning the gap. DNA for the CDR3: TGTGCCAGCAGCCGGGACGGGCTCCTGGACGGCTACGAGCAGTACTTC. This encodes CASSRDGLLDGYEQYF.

In regard to this clone: In the same sample, other DNA sequences code for this CDR3. The chain links TRBV7-2 to TRBJ2-5; D remains ambiguous. The germline V and J ends were trimmed by 5 bases and 0 bases, with 4 bases remaining between them. The CDR3 sequence is 12 residues long. Looked up from germline, CDR1 is SGHTA and CDR2 is FQGNSA. Here the CDR3 reads CASSAYQETQYF. The CDR3 DNA sequence: TGTGCCAGCAGCGCCTACCAAGAGACCCAGTACTTC.

The rearrangement links TRBV2 to TRBJ1-6; D is uncertain. Germline values: CDR1 SNHLY, CDR2 FYNNEI. Trimming left V 4 bases short and J 5 bases short, with 9 bases between. This CDR3 has 14 amino acids. The CDR3 DNA sequence: TGTGCCAGCAGTGTGGGGAAAGATAATTCACCCCTCCACTTT. Its translation is CASSVGKDNSPLHF.

The rearrangement joins TRBV27 to TRBJ2-4; possibly TRBD1 for D (5 bases). The CDR3 loop spans 12 amino acids. Trimming shortened V by 6 bases and J by 8 bases, and 11 bases separated the two germline ends. Germline V CDR1 and CDR2: MNHEY, SMNVEV (reference sequence). The DNA of the CDR3 is TGTGCCAGCAGCGCAGGGCTGGACATTCAGTACTTC. Protein product: CASSAGLDIQYF.

This chain joins TRBV2 and TRBJ1-2, with 7 bases matching TRBD1. This CDR3 has 16 amino acids. In germline, CDR1 is SNHLY, CDR2 FYNNEI. J gave up 0 bases and V 6 bases, and 10 bases lay outside the gene matches. The CDR3 bases are TGTGCCAGCAGACGACAGGGTTCCTGGGCTAACTATGGCTACACCTTC. Translating gives CASRRQGSWANYGYTF.

The genes are TRBV5-8 and TRBJ2-7; unclear D gene. This CDR3 is 13 amino acids long. The germline CDR1 and CDR2 sequences are SGHTS and YDEGEE. V shed 5 bases and J shed 9 bases, with 18 bases lying between them. The CDR3 DNA sequence: TGTGCCAGCAGACAACCGGGCCCCCTCGCGCAGTACTTC. Its translation: CASRQPGPLAQYF.

The chain recombines TRBV19 with TRBJ1-5, with a weak D call TRBD1 (5 bases). The CDR3 has 14 residues. The V end was cut by 0 bases, the J end by 11 bases, with 14 bases between. From germline, CDR1 is LNHDA and CDR2 SQIVND (reference sequence). The CDR3 nucleotides read TGTGCCAGTAGTATAGAGGGGGGAAGGTCAGCCCAGCATTTT. As protein: CASSIEGGRSAQHF.

Remarks on this clone: Other nucleotide sequences in the sample specify the same CDR3. V gene TRBV28 combines with J gene TRBJ1-1; 7 bases match TRBD1. Per the germline V gene, CDR1 is MDHEN and CDR2 is SYDVKM. The CDR3 consists of 14 residues. Trimming at V came to 3 bases and at J to 1 base, leaving 2 bases not matched to a gene. The CDR3 spells CASSFPGGNTEAFF. The CDR3 DNA reads TGTGCCAGCAGTTTTCCAGGGGGGAACACTGAAGCTTTCTTT.

To note about this clone: Additional DNA sequences in this sample encode the identical CDR3. This chain uses TRBV18 with TRBJ2-7; TRBD1 agrees at 10 bases. Per the germline V gene, CDR1 is KGHSH and CDR2 is LQKENI. The CDR3 runs 13 residues. V shed 5 bases, J shed 3 bases, and the junction held 1 base outside the gene matches. The CDR3 DNA follows: TGTGCCAGCTCAAGGGACAGGGGCTACGAGCAGTACTTC. It specifies CASSRDRGYEQYF.

For this clone: The same CDR3 also results from other DNA sequences found in this sample. This sequence joins TRBV28 and TRBJ2-7; D gene ambiguous. The V and J ends lost 6 bases and 1 base respectively, with 4 bases between them. The germline V gene encodes CDR1 MDHEN and CDR2 SYDVKM. This CDR3 comprises 11 residues. CDR3 sequence: CASSQSYEQYF. CDR3 nucleotides: TGTGCCAGCAGCCAATCCTACGAGCAGTACTTC.

The chain links TRBV9 to TRBJ2-1; TRBD2 matches 7 bases. Germline V gene sequence: CDR1 SGDLS, CDR2 YYNGEE. V shed 5 bases and J 7 bases; nucleotides not matched to a gene: 12. This CDR3 has 15 residues. The CDR3 nucleotides are TGTGCCAGCAGTCTAATGGGGAGCGGGATTAATGAGCAGTTCTTC. Its translation is CASSLMGSGINEQFF.

The genes are TRBV4-1 and TRBJ1-4, with a possible D match to TRBD1 (5 bases). The CDR3 loop spans 14 amino acids. V lost 1 base, J lost 5 bases, and 8 bases lay in between. Germline CDR1 is MGHRA and CDR2 is YSYEKL. The CDR3 reads CASSQVGENEKLFF. CDR3 bases: TGCGCCAGCAGCCAAGTAGGGGAAAATGAAAAACTGTTTTTT.

This chain connects TRBV14 to TRBJ2-7; the D gene is possibly TRBD2 (6 bases). V was shortened by 1 base and J by 1 base, with 8 bases between the two germline ends. CDR3 size: 14 residues. The germline V gene has CDR1 SGHDN and CDR2 FVKESK. Written as DNA, the CDR3 is TGTGCCAGCAGCCAAGGCGGGAAATCCTACGAGCAGTACTTC. Its protein product is CASSQGGKSYEQYF. The variable domain in full, completed from reference TRBV14 and TRBJ2-7, reads EAGVTQFPSHSVIEKGQTVTLRCDPISGHDNLYWYRRVMGKEIKFLLHFVKESKQDESGMPNNRFLAERTGGTYSTLKVQPAELEDSGVYFCASSQGGKSYEQYFGPGTRLTVT.

The V gene is TRBV7-9, the J gene TRBJ2-6; the D is unclear. Germline values: CDR1 SEHNR, CDR2 FQNEAQ (reference sequence). This CDR3 spans 15 amino acids. The V gene lost 5 bases and the J gene lost 2 bases, with 10 bases spanning the gap. This chain's CDR3 is CASSKPPPGANVLTF. For the CDR3, the DNA is TGTGCCAGCAGCAAACCACCCCCTGGGGCCAACGTCCTGACTTTC.